This T cell receptor beta chain was sequenced for a study of blood T cell repertoires in COVID-19. Study information: The United States, Italy and Spain were the sources of the acute and convalescent COVID-19 samples. Sources were T cells, B-cell-depleted T cells, or PBMCs; the material itself was cDNA or gDNA.

This CDR3 spans 15 amino acids. Germline lookup yields CDR1 SGHVS and CDR2 FQNEAQ. J was trimmed by 5 bases and V by 5 bases; bases with no gene match: 11. This clone has a single count. Repertoires were generated with immunoSEQ multiplex PCR, while TCRdb's copy carries only in-frame clones and drops some. This table holds 150,000 or so clones, around 88% found once. The sequence was obtained from a human donor in a cohort sampled during active COVID-19. The sequenced sample was peripheral blood. This rearrangement joins TRBV7-8 to TRBJ2-7, with TRBD1 matching 8 bases. The CDR3 region has the DNA TGTGCCAGCAGCATCCTACAGGGGGGCATCGACGAGCAGTACTTC. Translation gives CASSILQGGIDEQYF.